The 24 T cell receptor beta chains below were found in one sample sequenced in a study of blood T cell repertoires in COVID-19. Method: immunoSEQ multiplex PCR; TCRdb's copy keeps in-frame clones and lacks some. This table has under 250,000 clones, 80% to 90% appearing once. Material: peripheral blood. The receptors were gathered from a woman between 65 and 79 years old with acute or convalescent COVID-19.

This chain connects TRBV10-1 to TRBJ1-5; D remains unclear. Trimming removed 4 bases from V and 7 bases from J, with 8 bases in between. The germline V gene has CDR1 WNHNN and CDR2 SYGVQD (reference sequence). The CDR3 consists of 12 residues. The CDR3 is CASSVSIQPQHF. The DNA for the CDR3 is TGCGCCAGCAGTGTGTCCATCCAGCCCCAGCATTTT.

CDR3 sequence reads: CAWSTRGQPEKLFF. The CDR3, as DNA: TGTGCCTGGAGTACCCGCGGGCAACCTGAAAAACTGTTTTTT. This chain joins TRBV30 and TRBJ1-4; D is unresolved. The CDR3 has 14 amino acids. V lost 2 bases, J lost 7 bases, and 14 bases lay in between. Germline V lookup: CDR1 GTSNPN, CDR2 SVGIG (reference sequence). Combining the CDR3 with reference TRBV30 and TRBJ1-4 gives the whole variable domain SQTIHQWPATLVQPVGSPLSLECTVEGTSNPNLYWYRQAAGRGLQLLFYSVGIGQISSEVPQNLSASRPQDRQFILSSKKLLLSDSGFYLCAWSTRGQPEKLFFGSGTQLSVL.

The chain links TRBV24-1 to TRBJ2-5; D ambiguous. The V end lost 3 bases, the J end lost 4 bases, and 11 bases lay between the germline ends. CDR3 length: 14 amino acids. Germline V gene data show CDR1 as KGHDR and CDR2 as SFDVKD. The chain's CDR3 is CATSDKAMGETQYF. The CDR3 DNA follows: TGTGCCACCAGTGATAAAGCGATGGGAGAGACCCAGTACTTC.

This clone was detected once. The J gene is TRBJ1-3, the V gene TRBV30, with a possible D match to TRBD1 (5 bases). Trimming left V 4 bases short and J 3 bases short, with 10 bases between. The CDR3 runs to 13 residues. From germline, CDR1 is GTSNPN and CDR2 SVGIG (reference sequence). The CDR3 spells CAWNSGIGNTIYF. The CDR3 region has the DNA TGTGCCTGGAACTCAGGGATTGGAAACACCATATATTTT. Variable domain in full (rest from reference TRBV30 and TRBJ1-3): SQTIHQWPATLVQPVGSPLSLECTVEGTSNPNLYWYRQAAGRGLQLLFYSVGIGQISSEVPQNLSASRPQDRQFILSSKKLLLSDSGFYLCAWNSGIGNTIYFGEGSWLTVV.

This rearrangement joins TRBV15 to TRBJ2-5; 10 bases line up with TRBD1. CDR1 LNHNV and CDR2 YYDKDF come from the germline V gene (reference sequence). CDR3 length: 17 residues. The V gene end was trimmed by 3 bases and the J gene end by 5 bases; junction bases not matched to a gene: 12. The CDR3 DNA sequence: TGTGCCACCAGCAGCCCGACGACAGGGGGCTATGGGGAGACCCAGTACTTC. This encodes CATSSPTTGGYGETQYF.

The chain links TRBV29-1 to TRBJ1-1; 10 bases map to TRBD1. In germline, CDR1 is SQVTM, CDR2 ANQGSEA. The ends lost 5 bases at V and 4 bases at J; junction bases unmatched: 4. The CDR3 spans 13 residues. The CDR3 nucleotides read TGCAGCGTTCTTTGGACAGGGGGCACTGAAGCTTTCTTT. This gives the protein CSVLWTGGTEAFF. Full variable domain (outside the CDR3, taken from reference TRBV29-1 and TRBJ1-1): SAVISQKPSRDICQRGTSLTIQCQVDSQVTMMFWYRQQPGQSLTLIATANQGSEATYESGFVIDKFPISRPNLTFSTLTVSNMSPEDSSIYLCSVLWTGGTEAFFGQGTRLTVV.

The J gene is TRBJ1-5, the V gene TRBV5-8; no definite D call. The V end lost 2 bases, the J end lost 6 bases, and 3 bases lay between the germline ends. The length of the CDR3 is 11 residues. The V gene's germline CDR1 is SGHTS and CDR2 YDEGEE. The CDR3 DNA is TGTGCCAGCAGCTTCGGTCAGCCCCAGCATTTT. Its protein product is CASSFGQPQHF.

The chain carries TRBV19 and TRBJ1-5; D gene unclear. Trimming shortened V by 9 bases and J by 10 bases, and 22 bases separated the two germline ends. In germline, CDR1 is LNHDA, CDR2 SQIVND (reference sequence). This CDR3 has 14 amino acids. This chain's CDR3 is CASREVLSISPQHF. The CDR3 DNA reads as TGTGCCAGCCGGGAGGTCTTATCAATCAGCCCCCAGCATTTT.

The chain uses TRBV19 and TRBJ2-1; TRBD1 agrees at 8 bases. Germline V lookup: CDR1 LNHDA, CDR2 SQIVND (reference sequence). V dropped 5 bases and J dropped 6; count of bases not matched to a gene: 6. This CDR3 is built from 14 residues. The CDR3 sequence: CASSPGTGTNEQFF. The CDR3 DNA follows: TGTGCCAGTAGTCCCGGGACAGGAACCAATGAGCAGTTCTTC.

A few counts support this clone. V and J are TRBV6-5 and TRBJ1-4; TRBD1 matches 7 bases. Germline V CDR1 and CDR2: MNHEY, SVGAGI. The CDR3 length is 12 residues. J lost 8 bases, V lost 7 bases, and 4 bases had no gene match. This CDR3 is CASKSGGEKLFF. DNA of the CDR3: TGTGCCAGCAAGTCAGGGGGGGAAAAACTGTTTTTT.

The chain recombines TRBV6-2 or TRBV6-3 with TRBJ1-5; TRBD1 matches at 10 bases. The V gene's germline CDR1 is MNHEY and CDR2 SVGEGT. The CDR3 spans 14 residues. The V segment lost 4 bases and the J segment 4 bases; nucleotides outside the gene matches: 1. This CDR3 is CASSWTGGNQPQHF. The CDR3 nucleotides are TGTGCCAGCAGTTGGACAGGGGGAAATCAGCCCCAGCATTTT.

This sequence joins TRBV19 and TRBJ2-5; 11 bases align to TRBD1. CDR1 is LNHDA and CDR2 is SQIVND in the germline V gene (reference sequence). The trim removed 8 bases at V and 7 bases at J, leaving 6 bases unmatched. This CDR3 comprises 13 residues. The CDR3 region is CASGVGQGATQYF. For the CDR3, the DNA is TGTGCCAGTGGGGTAGGACAGGGGGCGACCCAGTACTTC.

The gene calls are TRBV10-2 and TRBJ1-2; D is unresolved. Germline-derived CDR1 and CDR2 are WSHSY and SAAADI. The CDR3 runs to 12 residues. Trimming left V 3 bases short and J 5 bases short, with 7 bases between. The CDR3 sequence: CASSERGYGYTF. The CDR3 nucleotides read TGCGCCAGCAGTGAACGGGGTTATGGCTACACCTTC.

This clone has just a few counts. CDR3 residues: CASSVTSGGAADEQFF. The CDR3 bases are TGTGCCAGCAGTGTAACCAGCGGGGGGGCCGCAGATGAGCAGTTCTTC. The V gene is TRBV6-1, the J gene TRBJ2-1; TRBD2 matches 10 bases. The CDR3 is 16 residues long. The junction had 11 bases not matched to a gene; V was cut back by 4 bases and J by 8 bases. CDR1 is MNHNS and CDR2 is SASEGT in the germline V gene.

The genes are TRBV3-1 (or the pseudogene TRBV3-2) and TRBJ2-2; 7 bases agree with TRBD2. Germline CDR1 reads LGHDT; CDR2 reads YNNKEL (reference sequence). The trim removed 10 bases at V and 6 bases at J, leaving 2 bases unmatched. The CDR3 totals 11 residues. DNA for the CDR3: TGTGCCATTGCGGGGGCCGGGGAGCTGTTTTTT. Translating gives CAIAGAGELFF.

J is TRBJ1-1 and V is TRBV28, with D perhaps matching TRBD1 (6 bases). Looked up from germline, CDR1 is MDHEN and CDR2 is SYDVKM. This CDR3 is built from 15 residues. The ends were cut back, 9 bases at V and 5 bases at J, with 22 bases in the middle. CDR3 DNA sequence: TGTGCCAGTCGCCCAGGAGGACAGACCCTTACTGAAGCTTTCTTT. Its protein product is CASRPGGQTLTEAFF.

J is TRBJ2-3 and V is TRBV4-2, with 14 bases identical to TRBD2. The CDR3 is made up of 16 amino acids. V trimming: 4 bases; J trimming: 4 bases; junction bases outside the gene matches: 4. The germline gives CDR1 LGHNA, CDR2 YNFKEQ. The CDR3 protein is CASSLTSGGAADTQYF. For the CDR3, the DNA is TGTGCCAGCAGCCTGACTAGCGGGGGGGCCGCAGATACGCAGTATTTT.

The chain combines TRBV11-2 with TRBJ2-2, with D possibly TRBD1 on 5 matching bases. The CDR3 covers 15 residues. The germline gives CDR1 SGHAT, CDR2 FQNNGV. V was trimmed by 2 bases and J by 0 bases, leaving 7 bases between them. The CDR3: CASSLIQANTGELFF. CDR3 coding DNA: TGTGCCAGCAGCTTAATACAGGCGAACACCGGGGAGCTGTTTTTT. Based on the CDR3 plus reference TRBV11-2 and TRBJ2-2, the full variable domain is EAGVAQSPRYKIIEKRQSVAFWCNPISGHATLYWYQQILGQGPKLLIQFQNNGVVDDSQLPKDRFSAERLKGVDSTLKIQPAKLEDSAVYLCASSLIQANTGELFFGEGSRLTVL.

The V call is TRBV7-8, the J call TRBJ1-6; 8 nucleotides agree with TRBD1. Germline trimming cut 5 bases from V and 1 base from J; bases unmatched to any gene: 7. The length of the CDR3 is 17 residues. CDR1 and CDR2 from the germline V gene are SGHVS and FQNEAQ. The CDR3 DNA follows: TGTGCCAGCAGCCCGAGACAGGGGCAGTCCTATAATTCACCCCTCCACTTT. Protein: CASSPRQGQSYNSPLHF.

The chain links TRBV28 to TRBJ1-2; D not certain. Germline V lookup: CDR1 MDHEN, CDR2 SYDVKM. The CDR3 covers 16 residues. V was clipped by 3 bases and J by 4 bases, with 18 bases between them. CDR3 bases: TGTGCCAGCAGTTTCACCCCGGGAGGAGGTAGCTATGGCTACACCTTC. This codes for CASSFTPGGGSYGYTF.

In its sample, this clone was seen once. The chain uses TRBV6-2 or TRBV6-3 and TRBJ1-2; D ambiguous. V lost 4 bases and J 4 bases, leaving 10 bases between the germline ends. The CDR3 runs 13 residues. Germline assignment: CDR1 MNHEY and CDR2 SVGEGT. For the CDR3, the DNA is TGTGCCAGCAGTTCGGAAGCGGTCTATGGCTACACCTTC. It translates to CASSSEAVYGYTF.

This clone was counted between two and nine times. The chain uses TRBV3-1 (or the pseudogene TRBV3-2) and TRBJ1-2; 11 nucleotides align to TRBD1. The trim removed 0 bases at V and 4 bases at J, leaving 7 bases unmatched. CDR1 and CDR2 (germline): LGHDT, YNNKEL (reference sequence). There are 17 residues in the CDR3. The CDR3: CASSQDTIGQGAYGYTF. CDR3 nucleotides: TGTGCCAGCAGCCAAGATACCATTGGACAGGGGGCCTATGGCTACACCTTC.

The chain links TRBV7-9 to TRBJ1-1, with TRBD1 matching 7 bases. This CDR3 contains 13 residues. V lost 4 bases to trimming and J lost 11 bases; unmatched junction nucleotides: 10. In germline, CDR1 is SEHNR, CDR2 FQNEAQ (reference sequence). The CDR3 is CASSSRTGGAAFF. The CDR3 nucleotides are TGTGCCAGCAGCTCCAGGACAGGAGGAGCCGCTTTCTTT.

V is TRBV28 and J is TRBJ1-4, with 8 bases fitting TRBD1. The germline V gene encodes CDR1 MDHEN and CDR2 SYDVKM. V shed 5 bases, J shed 8 bases, and the junction held 10 bases outside the gene matches. This CDR3 spans 15 amino acids. In DNA, the CDR3 is TGTGCCAGCAGTGCTCCCGGGACAGGTGGAGAAAAACTGTTTTTT. Encoded protein: CASSAPGTGGEKLFF.